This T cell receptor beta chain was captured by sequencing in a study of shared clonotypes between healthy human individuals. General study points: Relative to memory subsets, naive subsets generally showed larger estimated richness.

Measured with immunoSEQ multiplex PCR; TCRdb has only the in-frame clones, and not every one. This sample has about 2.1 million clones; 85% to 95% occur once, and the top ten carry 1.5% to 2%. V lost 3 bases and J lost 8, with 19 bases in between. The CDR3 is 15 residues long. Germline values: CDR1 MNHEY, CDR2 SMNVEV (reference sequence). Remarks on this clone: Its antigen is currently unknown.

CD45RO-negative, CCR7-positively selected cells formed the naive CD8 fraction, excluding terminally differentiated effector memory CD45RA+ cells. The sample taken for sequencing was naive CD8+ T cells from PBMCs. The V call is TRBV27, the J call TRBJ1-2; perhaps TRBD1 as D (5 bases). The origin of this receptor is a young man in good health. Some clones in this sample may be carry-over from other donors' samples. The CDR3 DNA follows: TGTGCCAGCAGTTTCTTGGGGGGACGCACCGACGGCTACACCTTC. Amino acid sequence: CASSFLGGRTDGYTF.